This T cell receptor (beta chain) emerged from a study of cytomegalovirus exposure and HLA in healthy donors. From germline, CDR1 is SQVTM and CDR2 ANQGSEA. This CDR3 region has 15 residues. After removal of 2 bases from V and 3 bases from J, the junction contained 7 bases not matched to a gene. The protocol was immunoSEQ multiplex PCR, while the TCRdb copy is restricted to in-frame clones and leaves out a portion. Here the sample spans 71,000 or so clones, 94% being singletons. The sample was PBMCs. The TCR was taken from a woman in her late teens or twenties in good health and CMV-seronegative. The V call is TRBV29-1, the J call TRBJ2-5; 9 nucleotides agree with TRBD2. For the CDR3, the DNA is TGCAGCGTTGAATTAGCGGGGGACCACAAAGAGACCCAGTACTTC. Translating it yields CSVELAGDHKETQYF.